A single sample is the source of the 13 T cell receptor beta chains below, sequenced in a study of T cell clonotyping in hematopoietic cell transplantation. TCRdb's table, derived via immunoSEQ multiplex PCR, lists solely in-frame clones and lacks some. The table lists 4,500 to 6,000 clones, 80% to 95% of them singletons, with around 5% in the top ten. What was sequenced was peripheral blood mononuclear cells. The origin of the receptors is a man between 35 and 55 years old in good health. Some clones in this sample may be carry-over from other donors' samples.

The gene calls are TRBV18 and TRBJ2-1; tentative D call: TRBD2 (6 bases). Germline lookup yields CDR1 KGHSH and CDR2 LQKENI. The CDR3 runs 15 residues. The germline V and J ends were trimmed by 3 bases and 6 bases, with 15 bases remaining between them. The CDR3 DNA sequence: TGTGCCAGCTCACCGAGACCCTTGGGGGGCAATGAGCAGTTCTTC. Protein: CASSPRPLGGNEQFF.

The chain links TRBV11-2 to TRBJ2-7; TRBD2 is a possible D gene (5 bases). From germline, CDR1 is SGHAT and CDR2 FQNNGV. The CDR3 has 14 residues. Deletions cut 0 bases from V and 9 bases from J, with 15 bases between. The CDR3 region is CASSLESGSLGQYF. CDR3 sequence (DNA): TGTGCCAGCAGCTTAGAGAGCGGCAGTTTGGGGCAGTACTTC.

V gene TRBV28 combines with J gene TRBJ2-1; D assignment may be TRBD1 or TRBD2 (5 bases each). Trimming stripped 3 bases from V and 9 bases from J, with 9 bases between. The germline CDR1 and CDR2 sequences are MDHEN and SYDVKM. The CDR3 runs 12 residues. DNA for the CDR3: TGTGCCAGCAGTTTTCAGAGGGGTGAGCAGTTCTTC. Translation: CASSFQRGEQFF. Variable domain in full (rest from reference TRBV28 and TRBJ2-1): DVKVTQSSRYLVKRTGEKVFLECVQDMDHENMFWYRQDPGLGLRLIYFSYDVKMKEKGDIPEGYSVSREKKERFSLILESASTNQTSMYLCASSFQRGEQFFGPGTRLTVL.

The rearrangement links TRBV9 to TRBJ2-6; perhaps TRBD1 as D (6 bases). This CDR3 is 18 amino acids long. The V gene lost 2 bases and the J gene lost 0 bases, with 15 bases spanning the gap. Germline lookup yields CDR1 SGDLS and CDR2 YYNGEE. The CDR3 sequence: CASSVSMGAPSGANVLTF. CDR3 sequence (DNA): TGTGCCAGCAGCGTTTCGATGGGGGCACCCTCTGGGGCCAACGTCCTGACTTTC.

The chain employs TRBV5-4 and TRBJ2-7; 8 nucleotides match TRBD1. The junction had 6 bases not matched to a gene; V was cut back by 4 bases and J by 3 bases. The CDR3 covers 14 residues. The V gene's germline CDR1 is SGHNT and CDR2 YYREEE (reference sequence). This CDR3 is CASSPGGAFYEQYF. The CDR3 nucleotides read TGTGCCAGCAGCCCAGGGGGCGCGTTCTACGAGCAGTACTTC.

This chain connects TRBV7-6 to TRBJ2-3; 8 bases are a match to TRBD1. Germline assignment: CDR1 SGHVS and CDR2 FNYEAQ. The V gene end was trimmed by 3 bases and the J gene end by 1 base; junction bases not matched to a gene: 0. This CDR3 is built from 14 residues. CDR3 nucleotides: TGTGCCAGCAGCTTGGGACAGGGCACAGATACGCAGTATTTT. Amino acids: CASSLGQGTDTQYF.

The chain is built from TRBV5-1 and TRBJ2-7, with TRBD1 as a possible D gene (5 bases). The CDR3 spans 15 residues. From germline, CDR1 is SGHRS and CDR2 YFSETQ. V lost 5 bases and J 3 bases, leaving 18 bases between the germline ends. CDR3 residues: CASSSIDSVNYEQYF. The CDR3 nucleotides read TGCGCCAGCAGTTCAATTGACAGCGTGAACTACGAGCAGTACTTC.

This clone was seen only once. This chain joins TRBV7-3 and TRBJ1-2; TRBD1 matches 8 bases. This CDR3 has 14 amino acids. Germline assignment: CDR1 SGHTA and CDR2 FQGTGA. V shed 5 bases and J 6 bases; nucleotides not matched to a gene: 8. The DNA for the CDR3 is TGTGCCAGCAGCGAAGGGACAGGAGGGGATGGCTACACCTTC. Protein product: CASSEGTGGDGYTF.

The V and J genes are TRBV11-2 and TRBJ2-5, with D perhaps TRBD2 (5 bases). Deletions cut 0 bases from V and 11 bases from J, with 13 bases between. CDR3 length: 13 residues. The germline V gene encodes CDR1 SGHAT and CDR2 FQNNGV. The CDR3 region has the DNA TGTGCCAGCAGCTTAGAACCCTCTGGGGAGCAGTACTTC. This sequence encodes CASSLEPSGEQYF.

This rearrangement joins TRBV28 to TRBJ2-6; D remains unclear. Germline V gene sequence: CDR1 MDHEN, CDR2 SYDVKM. The CDR3 length is 18 residues. Deletions cut 5 bases from V and 5 bases from J, with 22 bases between. The CDR3 nucleotides are TGTGCCAGCAGTCCATTGAGCTTGACACAAAGTCGGGCCAACGTCCTGACTTTC. Its protein is CASSPLSLTQSRANVLTF.

The V call is TRBV28, the J call TRBJ1-2; D is ambiguous. The germline V and J ends were trimmed by 2 bases and 4 bases, with 23 bases remaining between them. Germline assignment: CDR1 MDHEN and CDR2 SYDVKM. The CDR3 extends over 18 amino acids. The CDR3 nucleotides are TGTGCCAGCAGTTTAGTCGGGTATGGCGGGAGTGGTGGCTATGGCTACACCTTC. Translated, it gives CASSLVGYGGSGGYGYTF.

The chain couples TRBV10-1 to TRBJ2-6; 8 nucleotides line up with TRBD1. The CDR3 covers 17 residues. CDR1 WNHNN and CDR2 SYGVQD come from the germline V gene (reference sequence). The J segment lost 3 bases and the V segment lost 10 bases, leaving 14 bases of the junction unmatched. The CDR3 is CANNDRGTIRGANVLTF. CDR3 sequence (DNA): TGCGCCAACAACGACAGGGGAACAATTCGTGGGGCCAACGTCCTGACTTTC.

The J gene is TRBJ2-3, the V gene TRBV4-3; 7 bases agree with TRBD2. Germline V gives CDR1 LGHNA, CDR2 YSLEER. With V trimmed by 4 bases and J by 0 bases, 1 base remained unmatched. The CDR3 loop spans 14 amino acids. DNA for the CDR3: TGCGCCAGCAGCCGGGGGGGGAGCACAGATACGCAGTATTTT. The encoded protein is CASSRGGSTDTQYF.